The 30 T cell receptor beta chains reported below all come from one sample, sequenced in a study of control samples from healthy donors and cancer patients. Here immunoSEQ multiplex PCR was the method, and the copy in TCRdb shows in-frame clones only, minus some. This repertoire shows 170,000 or so clones, 85% to 95% found once; its top ten account for roughly 1.5%. The sequencing sample was made of blood. The receptors here all came from a young man in good health.

Judged by abundance, this clone is medium-sized. V is TRBV28 and J is TRBJ1-1, with D possibly being TRBD1 (6 bases). This CDR3 is 13 amino acids long. V was cut by 3 bases and J by 10 bases, with 15 bases left in between. Germline CDR1 MDHEN, CDR2 SYDVKM. CDR3 nucleotide sequence: TGTGCCAGCAGTTTGTCTCCAGGGGTCGGAGCTTTCTTT. Protein sequence: CASSLSPGVGAFF.

The gene calls are TRBV4-1 and TRBJ1-5; D gene uncertain. This CDR3 has 14 amino acids. Trimming removed 4 bases from V and 5 bases from J, with 12 bases in between. CDR1 MGHRA and CDR2 YSYEKL come from the germline V gene. The CDR3 loop is CASSRSDGDQPQHF. The DNA of the CDR3 is TGCGCCAGCAGCCGATCGGACGGGGATCAGCCCCAGCATTTT.

This chain joins TRBV6-5 and TRBJ1-5; 10 positions match TRBD1. Germline trimming cut 0 bases from V and 7 bases from J; bases unmatched to any gene: 3. Germline V gives CDR1 MNHEY, CDR2 SVGAGI. The CDR3 is 15 amino acids. In DNA, the CDR3 is TGTGCCAGCAGTTACTCAGGGACAGGGGCCCAGCCCCAGCATTTT. Translating it yields CASSYSGTGAQPQHF.

V and J are TRBV5-1 and TRBJ1-1; the match to TRBD1 covers 9 bases. J lost 11 bases, V lost 3 bases, and 2 bases had no gene match. Germline-derived CDR1 and CDR2 are SGHRS and YFSETQ. This CDR3 contains 11 residues. CDR3 sequence: CASSSGQGAFF. The CDR3, as DNA: TGCGCCAGCAGCTCAGGACAGGGGGCTTTCTTT.

The chain is built from TRBV27 and TRBJ2-7; tentative D call: TRBD1 (6 bases). V lost 6 bases and J lost 6, with 18 bases in between. The CDR3 length is 14 residues. Germline-derived CDR1 and CDR2 are MNHEY and SMNVEV (reference sequence). CDR3 DNA sequence: TGTGCCAGCAGCCCAACAGGGTCAGGTAGCGAGCAGTACTTC. Protein product: CASSPTGSGSEQYF.

The chain links TRBV5-1 to TRBJ2-3; D ambiguous. The germline gives CDR1 SGHRS, CDR2 YFSETQ. Trimming cost V 1 base and J 6 bases, with 6 bases left between them. The CDR3 totals 12 residues. The CDR3 DNA sequence: TGCGCCAGCAGCTTGATGATGGATACGCAGTATTTT. Protein product: CASSLMMDTQYF.

The chain couples TRBV7-8 to TRBJ1-3; D is uncertain. From germline, CDR1 is SGHVS and CDR2 FQNEAQ. V dropped 5 bases and J dropped 4 bases, with 18 bases sitting between them. The CDR3 covers 16 residues. The chain's CDR3 is CASSRGEPLLGNTIYF. For the CDR3, the DNA is TGTGCCAGCAGCCGTGGGGAGCCCCTCTTAGGAAACACCATATATTTT.

This clone was counted a single time. This chain links TRBV4-1 with TRBJ2-7; no reliable D call. The CDR3 is 15 amino acids. V dropped 0 bases and J dropped 1 base, with 10 bases sitting between them. Germline V gives CDR1 MGHRA, CDR2 YSYEKL. CDR3 region: CASSQEPDLSYEQYF. CDR3 coding DNA: TGCGCCAGCAGCCAAGAACCGGATCTATCCTACGAGCAGTACTTC.

The table lists this clone with a few counts. J is TRBJ2-5 and V is TRBV4-1; D perhaps matches TRBD1 (5 bases). CDR3 size: 14 residues. Looked up from germline, CDR1 is MGHRA and CDR2 is YSYEKL. The V end lost 4 bases, the J end lost 5 bases, and 14 bases lay between the germline ends. CDR3 sequence: CASSRTDTTETQYF. The CDR3 DNA reads as TGCGCCAGCAGCCGCACGGACACAACGGAGACCCAGTACTTC.

This chain connects TRBV7-3 to TRBJ2-7, with D perhaps given as TRBD1 or TRBD2 (6 bases each). V lost 1 base, J lost 5 bases, and 12 bases lay in between. The CDR3 loop spans 14 amino acids. Germline CDR1 SGHTA, CDR2 FQGTGA. CDR3 loop: CASSLSPGADEQYF. The CDR3 nucleotides are TGTGCCAGCAGCTTAAGTCCGGGGGCAGACGAGCAGTACTTC.

The chain uses TRBV5-5 and TRBJ1-1, with D perhaps matching TRBD1 (5 bases). Germline lookup yields CDR1 SGHKS and CDR2 YYEKEE (reference sequence). The V and J ends lost 1 base and 4 bases respectively, with 8 bases between them. This CDR3 spans 13 amino acids. The CDR3 region is CASSLPGSTEAFF. CDR3 in DNA: TGTGCCAGCAGCTTGCCAGGGTCCACTGAAGCTTTCTTT. Looking up the rest from reference TRBV5-5 and TRBJ1-1 gives the full variable domain: DAGVTQSPTHLIKTRGQQVTLRCSPISGHKSVSWYQQVLGQGPQFIFQYYEKEERGRGNFPDRFSARQFPNYSSELNVNALLLGDSALYLCASSLPGSTEAFFGQGTRLTVV.

The chain carries TRBV11-2 and TRBJ1-5; 7 bases map to TRBD1. In germline, CDR1 is SGHAT, CDR2 FQNNGV. The ends lost 3 bases at V and 0 bases at J; junction bases unmatched: 2. The CDR3 runs to 15 residues. CDR3 sequence (DNA): TGTGCCAGCAGCTTGGGACAGAATAGCAATCAGCCCCAGCATTTT. Amino acids: CASSLGQNSNQPQHF.

Regarding this clone: This sample also contains other DNA sequences that code for the same CDR3. This sequence joins TRBV3-1 (or the pseudogene TRBV3-2) and TRBJ1-3, with D unclear. The CDR3 spans 13 residues. Trimming removed 4 bases at V and 3 bases at J, with 7 bases between. From germline, CDR1 is LGHDT and CDR2 YNNKEL (reference sequence). Written as DNA, the CDR3 is TGTGCCAGCAGCCCCCGGGGTGGAAACACCATATATTTT. This gives the protein CASSPRGGNTIYF.

This sequence joins TRBV4-3 and TRBJ2-7; 10 bases fit TRBD1. V lost 0 bases, J lost 2 bases, and 10 bases stayed unmatched. This CDR3 has 18 amino acids. From germline, CDR1 is LGHNA and CDR2 YSLEER. This CDR3 reads CASSQDRQGASLTYEQYF. For the CDR3, the DNA is TGCGCCAGCAGCCAAGACCGACAGGGGGCCTCCCTGACCTACGAGCAGTACTTC.

Worth noting for this clone: This CDR3 is also generated by other DNA sequences in the sample. The chain links TRBV29-1 to TRBJ2-3; weak D call: TRBD2 (5 bases). There are 12 residues in the CDR3. V was pared by 4 bases and J by 3 bases, with 8 bases between. Germline V lookup: CDR1 SQVTM, CDR2 ANQGSEA. CDR3 amino acids: CSVVEGTDTQYF. The CDR3 nucleotides read TGCAGCGTTGTAGAGGGAACAGATACGCAGTATTTT.

This chain joins TRBV7-9 and TRBJ2-3; no definite D call. CDR1 is SEHNR, CDR2 FQNEAQ, per germline (reference sequence). The CDR3 spans 16 residues. Trimming shortened V by 0 bases and J by 2 bases, and 12 bases separated the two germline ends. CDR3 sequence: CASSLAGGETTDTQYF. CDR3 DNA sequence: TGTGCCAGCAGCTTAGCCGGCGGAGAGACCACAGATACGCAGTATTTT.

The genes are TRBV3-1 (or the pseudogene TRBV3-2) and TRBJ1-4; no reliable D call. V shed 4 bases and J shed 4 bases, with 10 bases lying between them. Germline CDR1 is LGHDT and CDR2 is YNNKEL (reference sequence). This CDR3 spans 14 amino acids. Here the CDR3 reads CASSRYGLNEKLFF. As DNA, the CDR3 is TGTGCCAGCAGCCGCTACGGGCTTAATGAAAAACTGTTTTTT.

The rearrangement uses TRBV7-9 and TRBJ1-5; TRBD1 matches at 8 bases. Germline V gene sequence: CDR1 SEHNR, CDR2 FQNEAQ (reference sequence). The J segment lost 4 bases and the V segment lost 5 bases, leaving 19 bases of the junction unmatched. The CDR3 is 19 amino acids. In DNA form, the CDR3 reads TGTGCCAGCAGCCTTCCCGCCCCACCCGACAGGGGTCGAAATCAGCCCCAGCATTTT. Amino acid sequence: CASSLPAPPDRGRNQPQHF.

This clone was seen only once. The chain employs TRBV7-6 and TRBJ2-1; D ambiguous. The CDR3 runs to 15 residues. Germline assignment: CDR1 SGHVS and CDR2 FNYEAQ. V shed 1 base and J shed 1 base, with 8 bases lying between them. CDR3 DNA: TGTGCCAGCAGCTTAGAGACTGGTTCCTACAATGAGCAGTTCTTC. This encodes CASSLETGSYNEQFF.

The sample holds one count of this clone. This rearrangement joins TRBV4-3 to TRBJ1-2, with TRBD1 as a possible D gene (5 bases). The CDR3 loop spans 15 amino acids. V lost 0 bases to trimming and J lost 0 bases, with 8 bases between them. Per germline, CDR1 LGHNA and CDR2 YSLEER. CDR3 sequence reads: CASSQDQGSNYGYTF. Here the CDR3 DNA reads TGCGCCAGCAGCCAAGATCAGGGTTCTAACTATGGCTACACCTTC.

The chain carries TRBV4-3 and TRBJ2-7, with D perhaps TRBD1 (5 bases). CDR3 length: 14 amino acids. Trimming left V 0 bases short and J 0 bases short, with 6 bases between. Germline V gene data show CDR1 as LGHNA and CDR2 as YSLEER. For the CDR3, the DNA is TGCGCCAGCAGCCAAGAAGACAGCTCCTACGAGCAGTACTTC. Residues: CASSQEDSSYEQYF.

J is TRBJ1-1 and V is TRBV29-1; D call uncertain. The germline gives CDR1 SQVTM, CDR2 ANQGSEA. This CDR3 comprises 11 residues. Trimming took 4 bases from V and 3 from J, leaving 6 bases between them. CDR3 in amino acids: CSVGTYTEAFF. The CDR3 coding sequence is TGCAGCGTTGGGACTTACACTGAAGCTTTCTTT.

The chain carries TRBV5-4 and TRBJ1-4; D gene ambiguous. Germline CDR1 and CDR2: SGHNT and YYREEE (reference sequence). CDR3 length equals 15 residues. V was pared by 1 base and J by 5 bases, with 12 bases between. For the CDR3, the DNA is TGTGCCAGCAGCTTGTCCGGCCCCCAGAATGAAAAACTGTTTTTT. It is translated as CASSLSGPQNEKLFF.

The chain joins TRBV6-5 to TRBJ1-3; 8 bases match TRBD1. CDR1 and CDR2 from the germline V gene are MNHEY and SVGAGI. J was trimmed by 8 bases and V by 10 bases; bases with no gene match: 16. The CDR3 has 15 amino acids. The CDR3 nucleotides read TGTGCCACCAGAGGACAGGGACTTACCGGGGACACCATATATTTT. This gives the protein CATRGQGLTGDTIYF.

J is TRBJ2-1 and V is TRBV27; TRBD2 matches 9 bases. The CDR3 contains 15 residues. Germline trimming cut 5 bases from V and 12 bases from J; bases unmatched to any gene: 14. Germline CDR1 is MNHEY and CDR2 is SMNVEV (reference sequence). The CDR3 nucleotides are TGTGCCAGCAGTATTAGCGGGAGTACGATAGGGGGGCAGTTCTTC. It encodes CASSISGSTIGGQFF.

The CDR3 DNA sequence: TGTGCCAGCAGTCTCCGGGACAGGGGCTTGTACGAGCAGTACTTC. It encodes CASSLRDRGLYEQYF. V and J are TRBV27 and TRBJ2-7; TRBD1 agrees at 10 bases. Germline CDR1 and CDR2: MNHEY and SMNVEV (reference sequence). After removal of 5 bases from V and 4 bases from J, the junction contained 8 bases not matched to a gene. The CDR3 consists of 15 residues.

The genes are TRBV27 and TRBJ2-6, with a weak D call TRBD1 (6 bases). Deletions cut 5 bases from V and 1 base from J, with 12 bases between. The CDR3 consists of 16 residues. Germline V gene sequence: CDR1 MNHEY, CDR2 SMNVEV (reference sequence). The DNA of the CDR3 is TGTGCCAGCAGTGGGACACGGGGTTCTGGGGCCAACGTCCTGACTTTC. Translation gives CASSGTRGSGANVLTF.

The chain combines TRBV28 with TRBJ1-1, with 7 bases aligning to TRBD1. The germline gives CDR1 MDHEN, CDR2 SYDVKM. The CDR3 contains 14 residues. Unmatched junction bases numbered 10, after V lost 3 bases and J lost 9 bases. This chain's CDR3 is CASSFTGVLGKAFF. The CDR3 DNA sequence: TGTGCCAGCAGTTTCACAGGGGTTCTAGGCAAAGCTTTCTTT. The complete variable domain, with remaining parts taken from reference TRBV28 and TRBJ1-1, reads DVKVTQSSRYLVKRTGEKVFLECVQDMDHENMFWYRQDPGLGLRLIYFSYDVKMKEKGDIPEGYSVSREKKERFSLILESASTNQTSMYLCASSFTGVLGKAFFGQGTRLTVV.

The chain uses TRBV2 and TRBJ2-2; tentatively, D is TRBD1 (6 bases). V lost 5 bases and J 6 bases, leaving 10 bases between the germline ends. CDR1 SNHLY and CDR2 FYNNEI come from the germline V gene. This CDR3 is built from 13 residues. The CDR3 nucleotides are TGTGCCAGCAGTACAGGGAGCCCCGGGGAGCTGTTTTTT. Translated, it gives CASSTGSPGELFF.

The chain uses TRBV12-5 and TRBJ1-1; D unresolved. V lost 6 bases to trimming and J lost 1 base, with 12 bases between them. Germline V gives CDR1 LGHNT, CDR2 FRNRAP. The CDR3 length is 14 residues. The CDR3 DNA reads as TGTGCTAGTGGCCCCCGGGATGAGAACACTGAAGCTTTCTTT. Translation: CASGPRDENTEAFF.